This TCR beta chain was obtained from a study of blood T cell repertoires in COVID-19. Turning to the study itself: T cells, B-cell-depleted T cells, or PBMCs supplied cDNA or gDNA.

The length of the CDR3 is 13 residues. CDR1 is SSHAT and CDR2 is FNYEAQ in the germline V gene (reference sequence). Trimming shortened V by 0 bases and J by 5 bases, and 8 bases separated the two germline ends. This clone was recorded once. Sequencing was performed with immunoSEQ multiplex PCR; in TCRdb, only in-frame clones are kept and a portion is missing. The table includes tens of thousands of clones, about 86% detected once. What was sequenced was peripheral blood. This clonotype was sampled from a man in his forties or fifties with active COVID-19. The chain couples TRBV7-7 to TRBJ2-7; D may be TRBD2 (5 bases). The CDR3 DNA reads as TGTGCCAGCAGCTTAGCGGAGAGGGACGAGCAGTACGTC. This codes for CASSLAERDEQYV.